Each of the 7 T cell receptor beta chains below was sequenced from the same sample in a study of control samples from healthy donors and cancer patients. Only in-frame clones appear in the TCRdb table, and some are missing; sequencing was by immunoSEQ multiplex PCR. The table includes 140,000 to 150,000 clones, 80% to 95% detected once. Sequencing was carried out using blood. Receptors were obtained from a man aged 25-45 years in good health.

The chain links TRBV11-2 to TRBJ1-5; D is possibly TRBD1 (6 bases). V was shortened by 5 bases and J by 7 bases, with 15 bases between the two germline ends. Germline CDR1 and CDR2: SGHAT and FQNNGV. This CDR3 comprises 14 residues. The CDR3 is CASSATGSGQPQHF. CDR3 bases: TGTGCCAGCAGCGCAACAGGGAGCGGGCAGCCCCAGCATTTT.

This rearrangement joins TRBV12-3 or TRBV12-4 to TRBJ1-6; D is uncertain. The CDR3 length is 12 residues. V dropped 3 bases and J dropped 11 bases, with 8 bases sitting between them. CDR3 in DNA: TGTGCCAGCAGTTTCCGGGGTCCACCCCTCCACTTT. Translation: CASSFRGPPLHF.

With respect to this clone: The DNA is omitted, as the CDR3 cannot be located on it reliably, and the CDR3 follows TCRdb's listing. J is TRBJ1-2 and V is TRBV7-9. Germline assignment: CDR1 SEHNR and CDR2 FQNEAQ (reference sequence). The CDR3 spans 14 residues, counting both ends. The CDR3 is CASSSSGGLYGYTF.

The chain employs TRBV2 and TRBJ1-2, with D unresolved. Germline V lookup: CDR1 SNHLY, CDR2 FYNNEI. The CDR3 sequence is 15 residues long. Trimming removed 6 bases from V and 2 bases from J, with 16 bases in between. The CDR3, as DNA: TGTGCCAGCAGACGACTTACCACGGTGAACTATGGCTACACCTTC. It codes for CASRRLTTVNYGYTF.

This sequence joins TRBV5-6 and TRBJ2-3; no clear D. Trimming took 0 bases from V and 0 from J, leaving 5 bases between them. Germline V gives CDR1 SGHDT, CDR2 YYEEEE. This CDR3 spans 14 amino acids. CDR3 DNA sequence: TGTGCCAGCAGCTTGGGACCTAGCACAGATACGCAGTATTTT. This translates into CASSLGPSTDTQYF.

The chain has TRBV18 and TRBJ2-3; TRBD1 is a possible D gene (6 bases). The CDR3 is 16 amino acids. The V end was cut by 2 bases, the J end by 2 bases, with 14 bases between. Germline CDR1 reads KGHSH; CDR2 reads LQKENI. The CDR3 DNA sequence: TGTGCCAGCTCACCAGTGGGGGCGTGGGTCACAGATACGCAGTATTTT. Translating gives CASSPVGAWVTDTQYF.

The CDR3: CASSLGREGNQPQHF. In DNA, the CDR3 is TGTGCCAGCAGCTTAGGCAGGGAAGGCAATCAGCCCCAGCATTTT. The V and J genes are TRBV7-3 and TRBJ1-5; TRBD1 is a possible D gene (5 bases). V was trimmed by 2 bases and J by 2 bases, leaving 10 bases between them. From germline, CDR1 is SGHTA and CDR2 FQGTGA. CDR3 length equals 15 residues.